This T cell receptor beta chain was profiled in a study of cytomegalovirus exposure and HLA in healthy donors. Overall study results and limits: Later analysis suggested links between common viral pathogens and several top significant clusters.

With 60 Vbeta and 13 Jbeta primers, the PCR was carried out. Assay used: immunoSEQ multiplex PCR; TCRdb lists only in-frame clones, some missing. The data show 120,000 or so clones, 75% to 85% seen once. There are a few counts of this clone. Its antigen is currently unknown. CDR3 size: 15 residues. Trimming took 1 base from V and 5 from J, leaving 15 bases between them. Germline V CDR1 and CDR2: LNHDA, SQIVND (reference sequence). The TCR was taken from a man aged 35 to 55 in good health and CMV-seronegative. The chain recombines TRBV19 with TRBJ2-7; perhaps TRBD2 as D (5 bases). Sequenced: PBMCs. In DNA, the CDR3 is TGTGCCAGTAGTATAGCCCACCTCGAGGGCCACGAGCAGTACTTC. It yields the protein CASSIAHLEGHEQYF.